The rows below give T cell receptor beta chains drawn from one sample of a study of blood T cell repertoires in COVID-19. Method: immunoSEQ multiplex PCR; TCRdb's copy keeps in-frame clones and lacks some. Among about 340,000 clones listed, 87% were seen once. The specimen sequenced was peripheral blood. The origin of the receptors is a woman aged 45-59 years with COVID-19, enrolled during active disease. The CDR3 runs from the conserved cysteine through the conserved F or W. Fields, in order: clone size, J gene, D gene, V gene, CDR3 protein, CDR3 DNA. The D gene is left open where the match is weak. The size of a clone is reported for some rows only, either as once, few or many, or as a class for expanded clones.

clone size: NA
J gene: TRBJ2-1
D gene: NA
V gene: TRBV29-1
CDR3 protein: CSVVSAGRYNEQFF
CDR3 DNA: TGCAGCGTTGTCTCCGCTGGGCGTTACAATGAGCAGTTCTTC

clone size: NA
J gene: TRBJ2-6
D gene: TRBD1
V gene: TRBV7-9
CDR3 protein: CASSTYRDRSSGANVLTF
CDR3 DNA: TGTGCCAGCAGTACATATAGGGACAGGAGCTCTGGGGCCAACGTCCTGACTTTC

clone size: NA
J gene: TRBJ2-1
D gene: NA
V gene: TRBV29-1
CDR3 protein: CSADHRGGNEQFF
CDR3 DNA: TGCAGCGCCGACCACAGGGGGGGGAATGAGCAGTTCTTC

clone size: NA
J gene: TRBJ1-1
D gene: TRBD1
V gene: TRBV5-5
CDR3 protein: CASSNTGGTEAFF
CDR3 DNA: TGTGCCAGCAGCAATACAGGGGGAACTGAAGCTTTCTTT

clone size: NA
J gene: TRBJ2-1
D gene: TRBD2
V gene: TRBV11-2
CDR3 protein: CASSLELAGNNEQFF
CDR3 DNA: TGTGCCAGCAGCTTAGAACTAGCGGGAAACAATGAGCAGTTCTTC

clone size: NA
J gene: TRBJ2-5
D gene: TRBD2
V gene: TRBV2
CDR3 protein: CASSEHTGGVETQYF
CDR3 DNA: TGTGCCAGCAGTGAACATACGGGAGGGGTCGAGACCCAGTACTTC

clone size: NA
J gene: TRBJ2-1
D gene: NA
V gene: TRBV6-6
CDR3 protein: CASSFPPNEQFF
CDR3 DNA: TGTGCCAGCAGTTTCCCCCCTAATGAGCAGTTCTTC

clone size: NA
J gene: TRBJ1-1
D gene: NA
V gene: TRBV30
CDR3 protein: CALQGAILNTEAFF
CDR3 DNA: TGTGCCTTGCAAGGGGCGATATTGAACACTGAAGCTTTCTTT

clone size: NA
J gene: TRBJ2-5
D gene: TRBD2
V gene: TRBV14
CDR3 protein: CASSQWRTSGAQYF
CDR3 DNA: TGTGCCAGCAGCCAATGGAGGACTAGCGGAGCCCAGTACTTC

clone size: NA
J gene: TRBJ1-4
D gene: NA
V gene: TRBV5-4
CDR3 protein: CASSHFESFANEKLFF
CDR3 DNA: TGTGCCAGCAGCCACTTCGAGAGTTTCGCTAATGAAAAACTGTTTTTT

clone size: NA
J gene: TRBJ2-7
D gene: TRBD2
V gene: TRBV11-3
CDR3 protein: CASSPIAGGEQYF
CDR3 DNA: TGTGCCAGCAGCCCCATAGCGGGAGGCGAGCAGTACTTC

clone size: NA
J gene: TRBJ2-3
D gene: TRBD1
V gene: TRBV5-8
CDR3 protein: CASSRTGDRTDTQYF
CDR3 DNA: TGTGCCAGCAGCCGGACAGGGGATCGCACAGATACGCAGTATTTT

clone size: NA
J gene: TRBJ2-3
D gene: NA
V gene: TRBV18
CDR3 protein: CASSLKRENTQYF
CDR3 DNA: TGTGCCAGCTCACTTAAGAGGGAAAATACGCAGTATTTT

clone size: NA
J gene: TRBJ2-5
D gene: NA
V gene: TRBV2
CDR3 protein: CASSVHRYQETQYF
CDR3 DNA: TGTGCCAGCAGTGTCCACAGGTATCAAGAGACCCAGTACTTC

clone size: once
J gene: TRBJ2-3
D gene: NA
V gene: TRBV7-2
CDR3 protein: CASSLGSQYTDTQYF
CDR3 DNA: TGTGCCAGCAGCCTTGGTAGTCAATACACAGATACGCAGTATTTT

clone size: NA
J gene: TRBJ2-7
D gene: TRBD2
V gene: TRBV5-5
CDR3 protein: CASSSSGRALDEQYF
CDR3 DNA: TGTGCCAGCAGCTCTAGCGGGAGGGCTCTCGACGAGCAGTACTTC

clone size: NA
J gene: TRBJ2-1
D gene: TRBD2
V gene: TRBV9
CDR3 protein: CASSVYTSGNNEQFF
CDR3 DNA: TGTGCCAGCAGCGTATACACTAGCGGCAACAATGAGCAGTTCTTC

clone size: once
J gene: TRBJ2-5
D gene: TRBD1
V gene: TRBV5-1
CDR3 protein: CASTLFGTGGPQETQYF
CDR3 DNA: TGCGCCAGCACCTTATTCGGGACAGGGGGACCTCAAGAGACCCAGTACTTC

clone size: NA
J gene: TRBJ1-3
D gene: NA
V gene: TRBV5-1
CDR3 protein: CASSSSSTDTGNTIYF
CDR3 DNA: TGCGCCAGCAGCTCGTCTTCGACAGATACTGGAAACACCATATATTTT

clone size: NA
J gene: TRBJ2-1
D gene: TRBD2
V gene: TRBV30
CDR3 protein: CAWSVRVGEGQFF
CDR3 DNA: TGTGCCTGGAGTGTACGTGTCGGGGAGGGGCAGTTCTTC

clone size: NA
J gene: TRBJ2-3
D gene: NA
V gene: TRBV20-1
CDR3 protein: CSVGRTDTQYF
CDR3 DNA: TGCAGCGTGGGGCGCACAGATACGCAGTATTTT

clone size: NA
J gene: TRBJ1-2
D gene: TRBD1
V gene: TRBV5-1
CDR3 protein: CASSWETGTNYGYTF
CDR3 DNA: TGCGCCAGCAGCTGGGAGACAGGGACTAACTATGGCTACACCTTC

clone size: NA
J gene: TRBJ1-1
D gene: TRBD1
V gene: TRBV19
CDR3 protein: CASNPGGLGTEAFF
CDR3 DNA: TGTGCCAGTAATCCAGGGGGCTTAGGGACTGAAGCTTTCTTT

clone size: few
J gene: TRBJ2-5
D gene: TRBD2
V gene: TRBV7-2
CDR3 protein: CASSPRTSGRQETQYF
CDR3 DNA: TGTGCCAGCAGCCCGAGGACTAGCGGGCGTCAAGAGACCCAGTACTTC

clone size: NA
J gene: TRBJ2-1
D gene: TRBD1
V gene: TRBV30
CDR3 protein: CAWSGRDRVNEQFF
CDR3 DNA: TGTGCCTGGAGTGGCCGGGACAGGGTCAATGAGCAGTTCTTC

clone size: NA
J gene: TRBJ2-1
D gene: TRBD2
V gene: TRBV19
CDR3 protein: CASSIRELAGAFNNEQFF
CDR3 DNA: TGTGCCAGTAGTATAAGGGAACTAGCGGGAGCATTTAACAATGAGCAGTTCTTC

clone size: NA
J gene: TRBJ2-7
D gene: TRBD2
V gene: TRBV5-6
CDR3 protein: CASSLRTSGSYEQYF
CDR3 DNA: TGTGCCAGCAGCTTGCGGACTAGCGGGTCCTACGAGCAGTACTTC

clone size: NA
J gene: TRBJ1-1
D gene: NA
V gene: TRBV4-2
CDR3 protein: CASSQDRWARGDTEAFF
CDR3 DNA: TGTGCCAGCAGCCAAGATCGGTGGGCGCGGGGGGACACTGAAGCTTTCTTT

clone size: once
J gene: TRBJ2-1
D gene: TRBD2
V gene: TRBV19
CDR3 protein: CASSSPPGSGSSYNEQFF
CDR3 DNA: TGTGCCAGTAGTAGCCCCCCGGGTAGCGGGAGCTCCTACAATGAGCAGTTCTTC

clone size: NA
J gene: TRBJ1-5
D gene: TRBD1
V gene: TRBV11-2
CDR3 protein: CASSSSPGQGNQPQHF
CDR3 DNA: TGTGCCAGCAGCTCCTCTCCGGGACAGGGAAATCAGCCCCAGCATTTT

clone size: NA
J gene: TRBJ1-3
D gene: NA
V gene: TRBV6-5
CDR3 protein: CASRTRGSGNTIYF
CDR3 DNA: TGTGCCAGCAGAACTAGAGGTTCGGGAAACACCATATATTTT

clone size: NA
J gene: TRBJ1-2
D gene: NA
V gene: TRBV5-6
CDR3 protein: CASSLIDRPRGGYTF
CDR3 DNA: TGTGCCAGCAGCTTAATAGACAGGCCCCGGGGTGGCTACACCTTC

clone size: NA
J gene: TRBJ1-1
D gene: NA
V gene: TRBV7-9
CDR3 protein: CASSFWTDKTTEAFF
CDR3 DNA: TGTGCCAGCAGCTTCTGGACAGATAAGACCACTGAAGCTTTCTTT

clone size: NA
J gene: TRBJ1-4
D gene: TRBD1
V gene: TRBV7-7
CDR3 protein: CASSLSDRGNEKLFF
CDR3 DNA: TGTGCTAGCAGCTTAAGCGACAGGGGGAATGAAAAACTGTTTTTT

clone size: NA
J gene: TRBJ1-1
D gene: TRBD1
V gene: TRBV18
CDR3 protein: CASSPGNDRGRSTEAFF
CDR3 DNA: TGTGCCAGCTCACCCGGGAACGACAGGGGGCGGAGCACTGAAGCTTTCTTT

clone size: NA
J gene: TRBJ2-7
D gene: TRBD2
V gene: TRBV6-5
CDR3 protein: CASSLLAGSHYEQYF
CDR3 DNA: TGTGCCAGCAGTCTCCTAGCGGGAAGCCACTACGAGCAGTACTTC

clone size: once
J gene: TRBJ1-1
D gene: TRBD1
V gene: TRBV19
CDR3 protein: CASSMGQGRSEAFF
CDR3 DNA: TGTGCCAGTAGTATGGGACAGGGTAGGTCAGAAGCTTTCTTT

clone size: NA
J gene: TRBJ2-3
D gene: NA
V gene: TRBV7-3
CDR3 protein: CASSYLGSTDTQYF
CDR3 DNA: TGTGCCAGCAGCTATCTGGGCAGCACAGATACGCAGTATTTT

clone size: NA
J gene: TRBJ2-7
D gene: NA
V gene: TRBV9
CDR3 protein: CASSSRDFSYEQYF
CDR3 DNA: TGTGCCAGCAGCTCCAGGGATTTCTCCTACGAGCAGTACTTC

clone size: NA
J gene: TRBJ1-1
D gene: NA
V gene: TRBV7-2
CDR3 protein: CASSLGGPQFTEAFF
CDR3 DNA: TGTGCCAGCAGCTTAGGGGGGCCCCAGTTCACTGAAGCTTTCTTT

clone size: NA
J gene: TRBJ2-2
D gene: TRBD2
V gene: TRBV11-2
CDR3 protein: CASSLRGGTGELFF
CDR3 DNA: TGTGCCAGCAGCTTAAGGGGAGGGACCGGGGAGCTGTTTTTT

clone size: NA
J gene: TRBJ2-1
D gene: TRBD2
V gene: TRBV5-1
CDR3 protein: CASSPGLAGGPRYNEQFF
CDR3 DNA: TGCGCCAGCAGCCCGGGACTAGCGGGAGGGCCGCGGTACAATGAGCAGTTCTTC

clone size: NA
J gene: TRBJ1-1
D gene: TRBD1
V gene: TRBV5-6
CDR3 protein: CASSFTGQGATEAFF
CDR3 DNA: TGTGCCAGCAGCTTTACGGGACAGGGGGCCACTGAAGCTTTCTTT

clone size: NA
J gene: TRBJ2-7
D gene: TRBD1
V gene: TRBV7-2
CDR3 protein: CASSLAATGDYEQYF
CDR3 DNA: TGTGCCAGCAGCTTAGCCGCGACAGGGGACTACGAGCAGTACTTC

clone size: NA
J gene: TRBJ1-1
D gene: TRBD1
V gene: TRBV7-2
CDR3 protein: CASSPGETGMNTEAFF
CDR3 DNA: TGTGCCAGCAGCCCCGGCGAGACAGGGATGAACACTGAAGCTTTCTTT

clone size: NA
J gene: TRBJ2-7
D gene: NA
V gene: TRBV15
CDR3 protein: CATSRDRAPGYEQYF
CDR3 DNA: TGTGCCACCAGCAGAGACAGGGCACCAGGCTACGAGCAGTACTTC

clone size: NA
J gene: TRBJ1-5
D gene: TRBD1
V gene: TRBV6-5
CDR3 protein: CASRRQGFGNQPQHF
CDR3 DNA: TGTGCCAGCAGGAGACAGGGTTTCGGCAATCAGCCCCAGCATTTT

clone size: NA
J gene: TRBJ2-1
D gene: NA
V gene: TRBV4-3
CDR3 protein: CASSQGGAQFF
CDR3 DNA: TGCGCCAGCAGCCAAGGAGGAGCGCAGTTCTTC

clone size: NA
J gene: TRBJ2-2
D gene: TRBD2
V gene: TRBV5-1
CDR3 protein: CASSLSWREGRGTGELFF
CDR3 DNA: TGCGCCAGCAGCTTGAGCTGGCGGGAGGGCCGTGGCACCGGGGAGCTGTTTTTT

clone size: NA
J gene: TRBJ1-1
D gene: NA
V gene: TRBV19
CDR3 protein: CASSLAGLDTEAFF
CDR3 DNA: TGTGCCAGTAGTTTGGCAGGGTTGGACACTGAAGCTTTCTTT

clone size: once
J gene: TRBJ1-3
D gene: NA
V gene: TRBV12-5
CDR3 protein: CASGLSDTIYF
CDR3 DNA: TGTGCTAGTGGACTTTCGGACACCATATATTTT

clone size: NA
J gene: TRBJ2-5
D gene: TRBD2
V gene: TRBV7-9
CDR3 protein: CASSQLAGSLGETQYF
CDR3 DNA: TGTGCCAGCAGCCAACTAGCGGGGTCCCTTGGAGAGACCCAGTACTTC

clone size: NA
J gene: TRBJ2-7
D gene: NA
V gene: TRBV10-3
CDR3 protein: CAISPGIRHYEQYF
CDR3 DNA: TGTGCCATCAGCCCAGGGATTCGGCATTACGAGCAGTACTTC

clone size: NA
J gene: TRBJ2-1
D gene: TRBD2
V gene: TRBV7-2
CDR3 protein: CASSSNIAGLSQFF
CDR3 DNA: TGTGCCAGCAGCTCAAACATAGCGGGTCTCAGCCAGTTCTTC